The clone carrying this T cell receptor beta chain was detected ten times or more. With a J-beta primer mix and a sample-barcoded 5' primer, a second PCR ran 7 to 11 cycles. Each cDNA molecule carried a tag from a template-switch adaptor that contained 12 random nucleotides. TCRdb reprocessed the 5' RACE reads via MiXCR and lists one record per CDR3 protein. The sample yields 750,000 to 1,000,000 distinct CDR3 sequences, 29% seen once. This sample was taken from a study of blood T cells in healthy people across ages. CDR1 and CDR2 (germline): SGHRS, YFSETQ. J was trimmed by 3 bases and V by 0 bases; bases with no gene match: 2. CDR3 length: 15 amino acids. The sample, around 10 milliliters of peripheral blood, was drawn from each donor. In addition, the sample was reused for a study of T cells of mothers and their children. From that report: Maternal samples each gave over 9.5 million TCR beta CDR3 reads, and child samples several million each.

The specimen was blood. This chain joins TRBV5-1 and TRBJ2-1; 8 bases align to TRBD1. The receptor's source is a woman aged 40 to 49 in good health. CDR3 nucleotides: TGCGCCAGCAGCTTGGTAACAGGGGGCTACAATGAGCAGTTCTTC. It translates to CASSLVTGGYNEQFF. The full variable domain, its missing parts supplied by reference TRBV5-1 and TRBJ2-1, is KAGVTQTPRYLIKTRGQQVTLSCSPISGHRSVSWYQQTPGQGLQFLFEYFSETQRNKGNFPGRFSGRQFSNSRSEMNVSTLELGDSALYLCASSLVTGGYNEQFFGPGTRLTVL.